This T cell receptor beta chain was captured by sequencing in a study of identical twins (dated by TCRdb to between 2015 and 2016). With respect to the entire study: TCR alpha and beta repertoires from monozygotic twins, unrelated adults of various ages and cord blood were deep-sequenced to test whether fetal clonotypes persist. To rule out contamination, replicate twin experiments were performed at different times with different library preparation protocols. General study outcomes and caveats: Excess twin sharing in beta out-of-frame sequences was weaker because fewer shared sequences lowered the signal-to-noise ratio. Invariant T cells such as MAIT and iNKT could partly confound zero-insertion analyses, though diverse VJ usage argued against this for most clonotypes. Because the same donors could not be followed over many years, the conclusions relied on cross-sectional statistical analysis. In monozygotic twins, recombination models systematically underestimated out-of-frame TCR alpha sharing, but the models matched the sharing seen between unrelated individuals. Abundant cord blood beta clonotypes carried fewer insertions; young adult naive repertoires showed a weaker similar trend, while memory repertoires showed none. Compared with coincidental sharing between unrelated individuals, out-of-frame TCR alpha sequences shared between twins showed an excess of sequences with low generation probability.

In regard to this clonotype: Its antigen specificity is not known. Base qualities were left out, and no much larger clone turns up one base away.

Sequences MNHEY (CDR1) and SVGAGI (CDR2) are obtained from the germline V gene. A distance of 15 bases separates the germline ends of V and J, which lose 9 bases and 9 bases respectively. The CDR3 covers 12 residues, taking in both the cysteine and the phenylalanine. The entry retains the CDR3 DNA only, 36 bases that are in frame from base 1. The library relied on 5' RACE. The sample was run on an Illumina HiSeq 2000. A universal primer binding site was introduced by template switching, and a unique molecular identifier was present in the final cDNA, enabling accurate counting of TCR cDNA molecules. First-strand cDNA for TCR alpha and beta chains was synthesized from specific primers in the conserved constant-segment region. To control for contamination, every cDNA library carried two barcodes: a SMART-Mk sample barcode plus Illumina barcodes. TruSeq adapter sequences and Illumina sample barcodes were added in two successive PCR steps. The TCR alpha and beta cDNA libraries were sequenced on the Illumina HiSeq platform using custom primers. The paper's processing steps were these. MiGEC was used to process raw reads and extract unique molecular identifiers, and MiXCR was used to find CDR3 positions. For each individual, recombination models were inferred using an EM algorithm with the repgenHMM and IGoR tools. Shared clonotype analysis was performed with the tcR package in R, normalizing sharing by the product of cloneset sizes. To study raw recombination free of thymic and clonal selection effects, out-of-frame nonproductive sequences were analyzed. The public reads were reanalyzed by TCRdb: fastp trimming at Q25, MiXCR alignment, in-frame beta chains only. Each entry is one CDR3 protein sequence, shown with its most common DNA and genes. V and J calls and clone size were set by TCRdb, not the authors. This sample has 500,000 or so distinct CDR3 sequences in its table, and 20% to 25% of those were observed once. The ten most abundant clones make up approximately 0.95% of the sample.

Only healthy Caucasian donors were included. The twin cohort consisted of three pairs of female monozygotic twins, all aged roughly 18 to 29 years. Positive isolation kits from Invitrogen were used to isolate the CD4+ and CD8+ T cell populations. The sample was also linked to a second study, of T cells expressing NK-cell markers. That second report states: TCR beta-chain repertoires were profiled in sorted CD3+CD56+NKG2C+, CD3+CD56+NKG2C- and CD3+CD56-NKG2C+ T-cell subsets from several donors. Seven of the eight sequenced donors were HCMV-seropositive and one was HCMV-seronegative. In several experiments an anti-gammadeltaTCR antibody was added to restrict sorting to alphabetaTCR-expressing T cells. In six donors, the dominant CD3+CD56+NKG2C+ clonotypes ranked among the top 10 CD8+ clonotypes, making up about 1.0-7.5% of CD8+ T cells. Those dominant clonotypes were again the most abundant among CD3+CD56-NKG2C+ cells in a handful of donors, at roughly 28.3-60.1%. Whether the expanded NKG2C-expressing T cell clones were specific for HCMV antigens remained unclear. All eight donors whose samples were sequenced were randomly selected healthy volunteers, three of them men and five women. A commercial ELISA kit detecting HCMV-specific IgG in serum was used to determine HCMV serostatus. MIGEC handled demultiplexing of the reads and grouping by UMI, while MiTCR was used to assemble and quantify clonotypes. To exclude erroneous sequences, only TCR cDNA sequences supported by at least two reads were retained. The tcR package was used for downstream repertoire analysis, and clonotypes were matched across fractions by CDR3 nucleotide sequence plus V segment. Antigen specificity was annotated against VDJdb with VDJmatch, allowing one amino acid substitution in CDR3.

Material for sequencing was CD4+ T cells sorted from blood. This clonotype was sampled from a woman aged 18-29 years in good health. The chain was built from TRBV6-5 and TRBJ2-1, with TRBD1 as a weak D call on 6 bases. The CDR3 here reads CASSPGVGEQFF. The DNA is as follows: TGTGCCAGTTCTCCAGGGGTCGGTGAGCAGTTCTTC.